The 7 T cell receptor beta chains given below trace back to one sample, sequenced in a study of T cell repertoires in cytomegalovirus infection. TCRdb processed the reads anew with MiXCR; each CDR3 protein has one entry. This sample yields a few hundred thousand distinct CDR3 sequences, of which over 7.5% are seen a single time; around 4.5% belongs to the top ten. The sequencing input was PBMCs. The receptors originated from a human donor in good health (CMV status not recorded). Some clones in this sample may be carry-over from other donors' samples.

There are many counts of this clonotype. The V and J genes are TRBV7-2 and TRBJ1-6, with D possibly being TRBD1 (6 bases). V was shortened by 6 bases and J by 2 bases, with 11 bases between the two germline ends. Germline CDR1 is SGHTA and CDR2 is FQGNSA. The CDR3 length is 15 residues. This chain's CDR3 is CASSPGVAYNSPLHF. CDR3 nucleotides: TGTGCCAGCAGTCCAGGGGTTGCCTATAATTCACCCCTCCACTTT. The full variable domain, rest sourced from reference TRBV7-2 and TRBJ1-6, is GAGVSQSPSNKVTEKGKDVELRCDPISGHTALYWYRQSLGQGLEFLIYFQGNSAPDKSGLPSDRFSAERTGGSVSTLTIQRTQQEDSAVYLCASSPGVAYNSPLHFGNGTRLTVT.

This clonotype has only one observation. The CDR3 region is CASSLLGATEDYGYTF. In DNA, the CDR3 is TGTGCCAGCAGCTTATTAGGAGCGACTGAGGATTATGGCTACACCTTC. The chain links TRBV7-6 to TRBJ1-2; D is unclear. Per germline, CDR1 SGHVS and CDR2 FNYEAQ. V was shortened by 2 bases and J by 5 bases, with 18 bases between the two germline ends. The CDR3 covers 16 residues.

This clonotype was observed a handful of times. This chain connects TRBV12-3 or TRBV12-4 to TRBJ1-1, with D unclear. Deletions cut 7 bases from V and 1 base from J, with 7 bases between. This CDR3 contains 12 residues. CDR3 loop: CASTGWNTEAFF. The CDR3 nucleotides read TGTGCCAGCACGGGATGGAACACTGAAGCTTTCTTT.

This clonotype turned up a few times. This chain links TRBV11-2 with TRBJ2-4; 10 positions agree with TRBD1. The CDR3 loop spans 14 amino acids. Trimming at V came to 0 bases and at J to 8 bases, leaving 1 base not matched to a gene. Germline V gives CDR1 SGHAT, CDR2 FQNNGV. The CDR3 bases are TGTGCCAGCAGCTTAGACGGGACAGGGGACATTCAGTACTTC. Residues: CASSLDGTGDIQYF.

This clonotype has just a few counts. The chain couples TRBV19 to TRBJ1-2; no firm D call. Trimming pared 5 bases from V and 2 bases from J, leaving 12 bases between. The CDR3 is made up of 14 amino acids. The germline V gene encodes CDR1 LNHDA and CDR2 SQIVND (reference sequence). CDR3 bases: TGTGCCAGTAGTGAGCCAATACCCAACTATGGCTACACCTTC. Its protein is CASSEPIPNYGYTF.

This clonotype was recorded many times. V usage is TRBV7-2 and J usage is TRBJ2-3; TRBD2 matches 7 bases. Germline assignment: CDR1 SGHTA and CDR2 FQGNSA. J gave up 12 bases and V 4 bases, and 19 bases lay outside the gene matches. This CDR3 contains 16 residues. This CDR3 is CASSYATMREHIGQYF. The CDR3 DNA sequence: TGTGCCAGCAGCTATGCCACTATGCGGGAGCACATAGGACAGTATTTT.

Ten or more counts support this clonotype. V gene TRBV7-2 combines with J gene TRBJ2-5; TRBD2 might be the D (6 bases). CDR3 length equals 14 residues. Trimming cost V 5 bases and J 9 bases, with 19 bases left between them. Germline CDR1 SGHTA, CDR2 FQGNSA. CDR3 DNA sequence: TGTGCCAGCAGCCCTGGGGGACTGACGATGGCCCAGTACTTC. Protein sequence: CASSPGGLTMAQYF.